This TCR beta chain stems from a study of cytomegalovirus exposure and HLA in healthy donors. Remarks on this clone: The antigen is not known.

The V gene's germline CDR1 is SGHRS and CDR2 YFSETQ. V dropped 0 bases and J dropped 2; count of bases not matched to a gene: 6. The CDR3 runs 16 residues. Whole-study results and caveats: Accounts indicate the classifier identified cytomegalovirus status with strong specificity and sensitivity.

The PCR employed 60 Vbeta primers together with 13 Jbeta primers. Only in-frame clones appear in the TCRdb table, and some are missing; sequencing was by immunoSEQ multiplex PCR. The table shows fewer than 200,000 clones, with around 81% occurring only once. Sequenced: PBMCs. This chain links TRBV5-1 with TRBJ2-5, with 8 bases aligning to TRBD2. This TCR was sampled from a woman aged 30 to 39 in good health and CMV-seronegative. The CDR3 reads CASSLGAGVGQETQYF. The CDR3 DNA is TGCGCCAGCAGCTTGGGAGCGGGAGTGGGGCAAGAGACCCAGTACTTC.